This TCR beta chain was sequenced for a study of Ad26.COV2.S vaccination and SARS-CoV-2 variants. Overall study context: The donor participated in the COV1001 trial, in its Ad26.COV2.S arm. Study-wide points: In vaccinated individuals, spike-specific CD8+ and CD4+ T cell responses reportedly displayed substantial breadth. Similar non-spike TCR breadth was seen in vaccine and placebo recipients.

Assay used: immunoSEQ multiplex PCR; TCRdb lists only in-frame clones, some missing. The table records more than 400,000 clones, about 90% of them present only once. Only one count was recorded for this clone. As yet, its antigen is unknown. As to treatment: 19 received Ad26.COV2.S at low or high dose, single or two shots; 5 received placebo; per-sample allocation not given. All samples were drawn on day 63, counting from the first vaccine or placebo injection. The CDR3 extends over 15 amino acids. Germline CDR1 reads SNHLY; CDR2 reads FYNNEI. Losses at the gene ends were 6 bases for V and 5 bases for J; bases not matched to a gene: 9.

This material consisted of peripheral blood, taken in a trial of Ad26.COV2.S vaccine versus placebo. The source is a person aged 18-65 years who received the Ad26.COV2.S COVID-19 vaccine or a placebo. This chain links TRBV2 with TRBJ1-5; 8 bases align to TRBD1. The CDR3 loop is CASRTDRVGDQPQHF. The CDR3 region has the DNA TGTGCCAGCAGAACGGACAGGGTTGGGGATCAGCCCCAGCATTTT.